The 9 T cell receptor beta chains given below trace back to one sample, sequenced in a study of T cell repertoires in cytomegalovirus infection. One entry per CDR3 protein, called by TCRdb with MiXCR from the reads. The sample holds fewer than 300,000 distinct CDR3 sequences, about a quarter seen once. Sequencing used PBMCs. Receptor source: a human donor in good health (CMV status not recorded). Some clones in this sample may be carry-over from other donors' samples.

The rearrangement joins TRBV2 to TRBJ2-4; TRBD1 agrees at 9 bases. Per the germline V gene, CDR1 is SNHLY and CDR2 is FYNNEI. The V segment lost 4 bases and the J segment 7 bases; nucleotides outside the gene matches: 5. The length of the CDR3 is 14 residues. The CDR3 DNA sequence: TGTGCCAGCAGTGGCCTAGACAGGGGGAACATTCAGTACTTC. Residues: CASSGLDRGNIQYF.

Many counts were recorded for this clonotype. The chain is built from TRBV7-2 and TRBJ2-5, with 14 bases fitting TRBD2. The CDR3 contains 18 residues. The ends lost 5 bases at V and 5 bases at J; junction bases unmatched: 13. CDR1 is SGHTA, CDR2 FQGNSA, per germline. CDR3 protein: CASSPQRLAGGFGETQYF. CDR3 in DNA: TGTGCCAGCAGCCCGCAACGACTAGCGGGAGGGTTCGGTGAGACCCAGTACTTC.

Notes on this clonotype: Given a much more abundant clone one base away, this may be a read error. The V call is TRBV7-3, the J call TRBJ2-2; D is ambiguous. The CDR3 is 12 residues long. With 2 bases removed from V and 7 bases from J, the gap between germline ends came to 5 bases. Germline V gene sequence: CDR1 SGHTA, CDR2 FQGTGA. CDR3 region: CASSLGNGELFF. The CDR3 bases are TGTGCCAGCAGCTTAGGGAACGGGGAGCTGTTTTTT.

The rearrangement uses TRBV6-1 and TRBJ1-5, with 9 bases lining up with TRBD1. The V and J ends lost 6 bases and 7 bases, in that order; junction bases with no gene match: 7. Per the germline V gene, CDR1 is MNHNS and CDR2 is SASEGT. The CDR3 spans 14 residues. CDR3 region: CASSGTGRVQPQHF. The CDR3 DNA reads TGTGCCAGCAGCGGGACAGGGAGGGTCCAGCCCCAGCATTTT.

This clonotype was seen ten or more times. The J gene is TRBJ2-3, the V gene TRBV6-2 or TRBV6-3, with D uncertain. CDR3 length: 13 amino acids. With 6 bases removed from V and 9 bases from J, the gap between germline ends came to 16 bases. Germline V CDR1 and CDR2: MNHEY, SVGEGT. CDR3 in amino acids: CASSPLQPKTQYF. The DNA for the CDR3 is TGTGCCAGCAGCCCCCTCCAGCCCAAGACGCAGTATTTT.

The CDR3 DNA reads TGTGCCAGTAGTATAATCCCATCAGAGACCCAGTACTTC. As protein: CASSIIPSETQYF. This chain uses TRBV19 with TRBJ2-5; D gene uncertain. CDR3 length equals 13 residues. Per germline, CDR1 LNHDA and CDR2 SQIVND (reference sequence). Trimming shortened V by 2 bases and J by 4 bases, and 8 bases separated the two germline ends.

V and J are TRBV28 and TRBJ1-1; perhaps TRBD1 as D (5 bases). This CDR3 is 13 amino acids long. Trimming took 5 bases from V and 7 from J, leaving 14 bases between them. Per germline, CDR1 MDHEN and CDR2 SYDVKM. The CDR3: CASSPGGGGEAFF. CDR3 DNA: TGTGCCAGCAGTCCCGGGGGGGGGGGTGAAGCTTTCTTT.

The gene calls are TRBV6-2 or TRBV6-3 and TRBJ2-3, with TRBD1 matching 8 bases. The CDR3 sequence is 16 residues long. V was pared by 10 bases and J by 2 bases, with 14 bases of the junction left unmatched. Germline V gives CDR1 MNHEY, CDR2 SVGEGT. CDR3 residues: CATRRRRTGLTDTQYF. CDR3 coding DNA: TGTGCCACGCGACGTCGGCGGACAGGGCTCACAGATACGCAGTATTTT.

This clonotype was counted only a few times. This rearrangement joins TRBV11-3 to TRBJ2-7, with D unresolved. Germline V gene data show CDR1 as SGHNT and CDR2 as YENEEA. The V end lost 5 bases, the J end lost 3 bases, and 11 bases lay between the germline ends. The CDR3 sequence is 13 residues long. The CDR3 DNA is TGTGCCAGCAGCCCGGTTCCGGGCTACGAGCAGTACTTC. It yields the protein CASSPVPGYEQYF.